The source of this T cell receptor (beta chain) is a study of blood T cell repertoires in COVID-19. Study background: The United States, Italy and Spain supplied acute and convalescent COVID-19 samples. PBMCs, B-cell-depleted T cells, or T cells provided the cDNA or gDNA that made up the material.

Trimming removed 4 bases at V and 6 bases at J, with 16 bases between. CDR1 is SGHRS and CDR2 is YFSETQ in the germline V gene. This CDR3 has 15 amino acids. Per the original methods: Estimation of nucleated cell counts relied on the amplification of reference gene primers. TCRdb keeps only in-frame clones here, not all; method: immunoSEQ multiplex PCR. That table gives V, J and clone size, and the DNA gave D and trimming. The sample contains about 110,000 clones, 81% of which appear only once. The clonotype comes from a man older than 75 with acute or convalescent COVID-19. The sequenced material came from peripheral blood. V is TRBV5-1 and J is TRBJ2-2; tentative D call: TRBD2 (6 bases). The CDR3 region is CASSPGDARPGELFF. The CDR3 nucleotides read TGCGCCAGCAGCCCGGGGGACGCACGTCCCGGGGAGCTGTTTTTT. The entire variable domain, with the rest obtained from reference TRBV5-1 and TRBJ2-2, is as follows: KAGVTQTPRYLIKTRGQQVTLSCSPISGHRSVSWYQQTPGQGLQFLFEYFSETQRNKGNFPGRFSGRQFSNSRSEMNVSTLELGDSALYLCASSPGDARPGELFFGEGSRLTVL.